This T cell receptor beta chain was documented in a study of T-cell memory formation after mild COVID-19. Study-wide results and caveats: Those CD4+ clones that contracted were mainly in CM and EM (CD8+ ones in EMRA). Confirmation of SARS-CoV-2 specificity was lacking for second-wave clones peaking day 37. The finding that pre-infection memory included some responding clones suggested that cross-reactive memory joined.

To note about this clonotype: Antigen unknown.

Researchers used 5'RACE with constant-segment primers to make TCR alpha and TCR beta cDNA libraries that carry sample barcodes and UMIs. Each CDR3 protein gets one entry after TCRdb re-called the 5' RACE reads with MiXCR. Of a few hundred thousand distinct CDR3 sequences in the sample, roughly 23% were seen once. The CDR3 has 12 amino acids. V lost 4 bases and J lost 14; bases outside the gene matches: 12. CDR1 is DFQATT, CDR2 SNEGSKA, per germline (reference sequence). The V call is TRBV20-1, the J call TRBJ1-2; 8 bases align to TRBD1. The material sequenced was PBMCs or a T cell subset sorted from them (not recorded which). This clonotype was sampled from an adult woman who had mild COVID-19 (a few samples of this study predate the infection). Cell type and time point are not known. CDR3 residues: CSATRTGSSQTF. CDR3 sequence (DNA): TGCAGTGCTACCCGGACAGGGTCATCTCAAACCTTC.